Shown below are 11 T cell receptor beta chains from a single sample sequenced in a study of T cells in Graves' hyperthyroidism and ophthalmopathy. What was amplified from RNA transcripts were TCR beta CDR3 regions. HTBI primers were used for first-round RT-PCR of the TCR CDR3. Using its own MiXCR run on the multiplex PCR reads, TCRdb lists one record per CDR3 protein. The sample gives approximately 600,000 distinct CDR3 sequences, less than 25% of which show up once; over 30% is in the top ten. The sample was blood. These receptors originate from a man aged 30 to 45 with Graves' ophthalmopathy.

This clonotype was picked up many times. The rearrangement uses TRBV27 and TRBJ1-1; 7 bases match TRBD1. Per germline, CDR1 MNHEY and CDR2 SMNVEV (reference sequence). V trimming: 5 bases; J trimming: 7 bases; junction bases outside the gene matches: 7. The length of the CDR3 is 13 residues. The CDR3 reads CASSTGVRGEAFF. The CDR3 DNA follows: TGTGCCAGCAGTACAGGGGTCCGTGGTGAAGCTTTCTTT.

This clonotype was observed a single time. V gene TRBV5-4 combines with J gene TRBJ2-2; TRBD2 is a possible D gene (6 bases). Germline loops: CDR1 SGHNT, CDR2 YYREEE (reference sequence). Between the trimmed V and J ends, which lost 4 bases and 6 bases, there was a span of 16 bases. The CDR3 consists of 15 residues. Here the CDR3 reads CASSPDWWEAGELFF. Written as DNA, the CDR3 is TGTGCCAGCAGCCCGGACTGGTGGGAGGCCGGGGAGCTGTTTTTT.

This clonotype was detected many times. The chain carries TRBV5-1 and TRBJ2-7; possibly TRBD2 for D (5 bases). CDR3 length: 14 residues. V lost 3 bases and J lost 6, with 16 bases in between. Germline lookup yields CDR1 SGHRS and CDR2 YFSETQ. CDR3 in amino acids: CASSSALGSGEQYF. DNA for the CDR3: TGCGCCAGCAGCTCAGCACTAGGTTCTGGCGAGCAGTACTTC.

This clonotype was recorded a few times. The chain uses TRBV28 and TRBJ2-1; possibly TRBD2 for D (6 bases). The CDR3 has 15 residues. V was shortened by 3 bases and J by 4 bases, with 13 bases between the two germline ends. CDR1 and CDR2 from the germline V gene are MDHEN and SYDVKM. DNA of the CDR3: TGTGCCAGCAGTTTTCGGGGGACCCTGTACAATGAGCAGTTCTTC. Translating it yields CASSFRGTLYNEQFF. The full variable domain, with the rest looked up from reference TRBV28 and TRBJ2-1, is DVKVTQSSRYLVKRTGEKVFLECVQDMDHENMFWYRQDPGLGLRLIYFSYDVKMKEKGDIPEGYSVSREKKERFSLILESASTNQTSMYLCASSFRGTLYNEQFFGPGTRLTVL.

This clonotype was recorded a few times. The chain combines TRBV29-1 with TRBJ1-1; D call uncertain. The V gene lost 4 bases and the J gene lost 1 base, with 10 bases spanning the gap. The CDR3 is made up of 13 amino acids. Looked up from germline, CDR1 is SQVTM and CDR2 is ANQGSEA. The CDR3 DNA reads as TGCAGCGTTGCCAGCACCGGGAACACTGAAGCTTTCTTT. Amino acid sequence: CSVASTGNTEAFF.

In this sample, this clonotype turned up once. The gene calls are TRBV20-1 and TRBJ1-3; possibly TRBD1 for D (5 bases). CDR3 size: 14 residues. Germline CDR1 reads DFQATT; CDR2 reads SNEGSKA (reference sequence). V was cut by 5 bases and J by 1 base, with 12 bases left in between. DNA for the CDR3: TGCAGTGCTCCAACAGGAGCATCTGGAAACACCATATATTTT. Translation gives CSAPTGASGNTIYF.

This clonotype showed up just a few times. This may be a read error, as it is one base from a much larger clone. It is likely a read error, because the conserved phenylalanine at the end of the CDR3 is missing. The chain has TRBV28 and TRBJ2-7, with D perhaps being TRBD1 or TRBD2 (5 bases each). Trimming removed 6 bases from V and 2 bases from J, with 17 bases in between. The CDR3 is made up of 15 amino acids. Germline V gives CDR1 MDHEN, CDR2 SYDVKM. In nucleotides, the CDR3 is TGTGCCAGCAGCGGATGGGGGACGGACCCCTACGAGCAGTACCTC. This encodes CASSGWGTDPYEQYL.

The chain has TRBV27 and TRBJ2-3; D remains ambiguous. The ends were cut back, 0 bases at V and 2 bases at J, with 12 bases in the middle. Germline V gene lookup returns CDR1 MNHEY and CDR2 SMNVEV (reference sequence). The CDR3 sequence is 16 residues long. CDR3 DNA sequence: TGTGCCAGCAGTTTATCGTTGGGTTTCCCCACAGATACGCAGTATTTT. Protein: CASSLSLGFPTDTQYF.

This clonotype was observed at least ten times. The rearrangement joins TRBV11-2 to TRBJ1-1; D perhaps matches TRBD1 (5 bases). With 2 bases removed from V and 8 bases from J, the gap between germline ends came to 12 bases. Germline CDR1 and CDR2: SGHAT and FQNNGV. The CDR3 is 13 amino acids. The CDR3 DNA sequence: TGTGCCAGCAGCTTATTACCCAGGGCGGAAGCTTTCTTT. Amino acids: CASSLLPRAEAFF.

This clonotype was seen a few times. In DNA, the CDR3 is TGCAGTGCTAGAGAGGGGGGAGCGGGCCCCGGGGAGACCCAGTACTTC. This encodes CSAREGGAGPGETQYF. The rearrangement uses TRBV20-1 and TRBJ2-5; D may be TRBD2 (6 bases). Trimming pared 0 bases from V and 5 bases from J, leaving 19 bases between. In germline, CDR1 is DFQATT, CDR2 SNEGSKA (reference sequence). The CDR3 extends over 16 amino acids.

This clonotype was found a few times. This sequence joins TRBV30 and TRBJ1-6; D is uncertain. V lost 0 bases and J lost 0, with 18 bases in between. From germline, CDR1 is GTSNPN and CDR2 SVGIG (reference sequence). The CDR3 is made up of 19 amino acids. The CDR3 loop reads CAWSVLGSLASSYNSPLHF. CDR3 in DNA: TGTGCCTGGAGTGTACTTGGGTCTTTGGCTAGCTCCTATAATTCACCCCTCCACTTT.